This TCR beta chain was recorded in a study of blood T cells in healthy people across ages. Study-wide results and caveats: Long-lived donors exceeded aged donors in naive CD4+ cells and diversity.

Concerning this clonotype itself: Its antigen is unidentified.

Extractions gave at least 5.5 micrograms of total RNA per sample. The second PCR ran about 6 to 12 cycles with a sample-barcoded 5' primer and J-beta primers. Every sample gave at least 2.5 million paired-end reads containing CDR3. One entry per CDR3 protein, called by TCRdb with MiXCR from the 5' RACE reads. The sample records 950,000 to 1,200,000 distinct CDR3 sequences, under 40% being singletons. The receptor was derived from a man aged 18 to 29 in good health. The sample consisted of blood.

CDR3 residues: CASSYSDGVIYTEAFF. Here the CDR3 DNA reads TGTGCCAGCAGTTACTCAGACGGGGTAATATATACTGAAGCTTTCTTT. The chain has TRBV6-5 and TRBJ1-1; D gene unclear. The V gene lost 0 bases and the J gene lost 5 bases, with 16 bases spanning the gap. Germline CDR1 reads MNHEY; CDR2 reads SVGAGI. This CDR3 has 16 residues.